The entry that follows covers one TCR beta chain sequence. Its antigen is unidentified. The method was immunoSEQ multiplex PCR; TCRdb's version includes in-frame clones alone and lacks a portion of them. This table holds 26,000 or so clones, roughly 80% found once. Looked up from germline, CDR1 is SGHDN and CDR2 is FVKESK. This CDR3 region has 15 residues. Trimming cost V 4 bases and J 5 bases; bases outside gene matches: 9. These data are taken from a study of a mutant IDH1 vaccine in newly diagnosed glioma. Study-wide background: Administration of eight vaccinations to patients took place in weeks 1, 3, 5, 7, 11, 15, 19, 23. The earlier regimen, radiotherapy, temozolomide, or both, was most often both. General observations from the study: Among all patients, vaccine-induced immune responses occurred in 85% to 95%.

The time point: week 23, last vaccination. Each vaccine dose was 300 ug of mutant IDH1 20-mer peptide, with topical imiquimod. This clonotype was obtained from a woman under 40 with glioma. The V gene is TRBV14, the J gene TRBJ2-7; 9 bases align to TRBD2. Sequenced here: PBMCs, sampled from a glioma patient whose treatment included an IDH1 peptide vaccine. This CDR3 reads CASSRRLAGRDEQYF. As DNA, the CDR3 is TGTGCCAGCAGCCGGAGGCTAGCGGGGCGGGACGAGCAGTACTTC. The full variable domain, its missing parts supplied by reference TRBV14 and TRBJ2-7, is EAGVTQFPSHSVIEKGQTVTLRCDPISGHDNLYWYRRVMGKEIKFLLHFVKESKQDESGMPNNRFLAERTGGTYSTLKVQPAELEDSGVYFCASSRRLAGRDEQYFGPGTRLTVT.